This passage covers 26 T cell receptor beta chains from one sample sequenced in a study of Ad26.COV2.S vaccination and SARS-CoV-2 variants. Treatment: around 19 received Ad26.COV2.S at low or high dose, single or two shots; 5 received placebo; per-sample allocation not given. The samples date from day 63 after the first vaccine or placebo injection. Method: immunoSEQ multiplex PCR; TCRdb's copy keeps in-frame clones and lacks some. The profile shows roughly 700,000 clones, 89% of them singletons. The specimen comprised peripheral blood, sampled in a trial of Ad26.COV2.S vaccine versus placebo. The receptors come from a person aged 18-60 years who received the Ad26.COV2.S COVID-19 vaccine or a placebo.

This chain connects TRBV6-5 to TRBJ2-3; D remains unclear. The V and J ends lost 8 bases and 0 bases respectively, with 15 bases between them. The CDR3 spans 15 residues. CDR1 is MNHEY, CDR2 SVGAGI, per germline. CDR3: CASSPIDSSTDTQYF. CDR3 DNA: TGTGCCAGCTCCCCCATAGACTCTAGCACAGATACGCAGTATTTT.

This clone was observed a few times. The CDR3 spells CAWSTINQPQHF. The DNA for the CDR3 is TGTGCCTGGAGTACGATAAATCAGCCCCAGCATTTT. The chain couples TRBV30 to TRBJ1-5; no clear D gene. The CDR3 runs 12 residues. The V and J ends lost 2 bases and 4 bases respectively, with 6 bases between them. Germline V gene sequence: CDR1 GTSNPN, CDR2 SVGIG (reference sequence). The full variable domain, its missing parts supplied by reference TRBV30 and TRBJ1-5, is SQTIHQWPATLVQPVGSPLSLECTVEGTSNPNLYWYRQAAGRGLQLLFYSVGIGQISSEVPQNLSASRPQDRQFILSSKKLLLSDSGFYLCAWSTINQPQHFGDGTRLSIL.

V usage is TRBV15 and J usage is TRBJ2-5; perhaps TRBD1 as D (5 bases). Trimming removed 3 bases from V and 0 bases from J, with 11 bases in between. CDR1 and CDR2 (germline): LNHNV, YYDKDF (reference sequence). CDR3 length equals 15 residues. CDR3 nucleotides: TGTGCCACCAGCAGGGACACAAACAACCAAGAGACCCAGTACTTC. It encodes CATSRDTNNQETQYF.

This chain joins TRBV4-1 and TRBJ2-7, with D possibly TRBD1 on 8 matching bases. The CDR3 extends over 15 amino acids. Trimming took off 2 bases at V and 7 bases at J, with 18 bases between the two ends. Germline V gene lookup returns CDR1 MGHRA and CDR2 YSYEKL. The CDR3 protein is CASSQKQGGPWEQYF. The DNA of the CDR3 is TGCGCCAGCAGCCAAAAACAGGGGGGGCCCTGGGAGCAGTACTTC.

This sequence joins TRBV5-4 and TRBJ2-1, with 10 bases aligning to TRBD2. V dropped 1 base and J dropped 3; count of bases not matched to a gene: 1. This CDR3 region has 15 residues. CDR1 SGHNT and CDR2 YYREEE come from the germline V gene (reference sequence). CDR3 in amino acids: CASSLSSGSYNEQFF. DNA of the CDR3: TGTGCCAGCAGCTTGTCTAGCGGGAGCTACAATGAGCAGTTCTTC.

In this sample, this clone turned up once. The chain's CDR3 is CASSIGGGKTQYF. For the CDR3, the DNA is TGTGCCAGTAGTATAGGTGGTGGAAAGACCCAGTACTTC. V usage is TRBV19 and J usage is TRBJ2-5; no firm D call. This CDR3 spans 13 amino acids. Trimming removed 1 base from V and 6 bases from J, with 9 bases in between. Germline CDR1 LNHDA, CDR2 SQIVND (reference sequence).

The rearrangement links TRBV25-1 to TRBJ1-3, with a tentative D call TRBD1 (5 bases). This CDR3 comprises 15 residues. Germline lookup yields CDR1 MGHDK and CDR2 SYGVNS. The V end lost 5 bases, the J end lost 4 bases, and 15 bases lay between the germline ends. CDR3 coding DNA: TGTGCCAGCAGTACCCAGGGTACGCGGGGAAACACCATATATTTT. Its translation is CASSTQGTRGNTIYF.

J is TRBJ2-7 and V is TRBV28; TRBD2 matches 7 bases. Germline loops: CDR1 MDHEN, CDR2 SYDVKM. V gave up 5 bases and J gave up 4 bases; unmatched junction bases: 8. The CDR3 has 14 amino acids. The CDR3 spells CASSALAGVYEQYF. The CDR3 nucleotides are TGTGCCAGCAGTGCCCTGGCGGGAGTATACGAGCAGTACTTC.

This chain uses TRBV24-1 with TRBJ2-5, with TRBD1 matching over 7 bases. Germline assignment: CDR1 KGHDR and CDR2 SFDVKD. With V trimmed by 4 bases and J by 4 bases, 8 bases remained unmatched. The CDR3 length is 15 residues. The CDR3 coding sequence is TGTGCCACCAGTGAATACAGGGGTGGGCGAGAGACCCAGTACTTC. Its translation: CATSEYRGGRETQYF.

The chain links TRBV6-5 to TRBJ2-7; TRBD1 is a possible D gene (6 bases). Trimming removed 0 bases at V and 2 bases at J, with 14 bases between. This CDR3 is 16 amino acids long. Germline values: CDR1 MNHEY, CDR2 SVGAGI. The CDR3 reads CASSYSSGTLAYEQYF. Written as DNA, the CDR3 is TGTGCCAGCAGTTACTCCTCCGGGACACTCGCCTACGAGCAGTACTTC.

Of note for this clone: A read error may account for a junction end that differs from germline. The CDR3 protein is CASSLTYLGFRNF. The CDR3 region has the DNA TGTGCCAGCAGTTTAACCTACCTAGGTTTCAGGAACTTC. The chain has TRBV12-3 or TRBV12-4 and TRBJ2-7; no firm D call. The CDR3 is made up of 13 amino acids.

The chain employs TRBV11-3 and TRBJ1-1; D remains ambiguous. V lost 0 bases and J lost 9, with 11 bases in between. Germline CDR1 and CDR2: SGHNT and YENEEA. There are 13 residues in the CDR3. In DNA, the CDR3 is TGTGCCAGCAGCTTAGAGGGGAAAGGGAAAGCTTTCTTT. Translating gives CASSLEGKGKAFF.

CDR3 DNA sequence: TGCGCCAGCAGCACCTGGACTAGCGGGCGCACAGATACGCAGTATTTT. Translating it yields CASSTWTSGRTDTQYF. This chain joins TRBV5-1 and TRBJ2-3; 11 nucleotides agree with TRBD2. The CDR3 spans 16 residues. The junction had 5 bases not matched to a gene; V was cut back by 4 bases and J by 1 base. The germline V gene has CDR1 SGHRS and CDR2 YFSETQ.

This clone was observed a single time. This chain connects TRBV6-5 to TRBJ2-7; 9 bases align to TRBD1. The germline CDR1 and CDR2 sequences are MNHEY and SVGAGI. Unmatched junction bases numbered 7, after V lost 2 bases and J lost 2 bases. There are 16 residues in the CDR3. The CDR3 spells CASSYGQGPGTYEQYF. DNA for the CDR3: TGTGCCAGCAGTTACGGACAGGGGCCAGGAACCTACGAGCAGTACTTC.

This clone has just one count. The chain employs TRBV3-1 (or the pseudogene TRBV3-2) and TRBJ1-2; 10 bases align to TRBD1. The V and J ends lost 4 bases and 0 bases, in that order; junction bases with no gene match: 11. This CDR3 region has 18 residues. Germline V lookup: CDR1 LGHDT, CDR2 YNNKEL (reference sequence). The chain's CDR3 is CASSLRDRGRGPNYGYTF. In nucleotides, the CDR3 is TGTGCCAGCAGCCTCCGGGACAGGGGAAGGGGGCCTAACTATGGCTACACCTTC.

To note about this clone: At one boundary the junction diverges from the germline segment, which might be a read error. This rearrangement joins TRBV10-3 to TRBJ1-4; D is perhaps TRBD1 (6 bases). This CDR3 has 18 residues. The germline CDR1 and CDR2 sequences are ENHRY and SYGVKD. The chain's CDR3 is CATSGAKQGRGLGEKLFF. CDR3 sequence (DNA): TGTGCCACCAGTGGCGCAAAACAGGGACGGGGGCTTGGTGAAAAACTGTTTTTT.

The count of this clone is one. The chain joins TRBV5-6 to TRBJ1-6; the D is unclear. The length of the CDR3 is 16 residues. Germline assignment: CDR1 SGHDT and CDR2 YYEEEE. The germline V and J ends were trimmed by 1 base and 0 bases, with 8 bases remaining between them. CDR3 sequence: CASSLTGSSYNSPLHF. CDR3 coding DNA: TGTGCCAGCAGCTTGACGGGGAGCTCCTATAATTCACCCCTCCACTTT.

Comment on this clone: Within the sample, other DNA sequences also encode this same CDR3. The chain couples TRBV3-1 (or the pseudogene TRBV3-2) to TRBJ2-3; D gene ambiguous. Per the germline V gene, CDR1 is LGHDT and CDR2 is YNNKEL (reference sequence). The ends were cut back, 1 base at V and 1 base at J, with 3 bases in the middle. The CDR3 length is 13 residues. In DNA form, the CDR3 reads TGTGCCAGCAGCCAAGGGGGCACAGATACGCAGTATTTT. It translates to CASSQGGTDTQYF.

The chain uses TRBV5-1 and TRBJ1-2; tentative D call: TRBD1 (5 bases). The germline V and J ends were trimmed by 4 bases and 4 bases, with 5 bases remaining between them. Germline CDR1 and CDR2: SGHRS and YFSETQ. The CDR3 runs to 11 residues. The CDR3 here is CASSGAYGYTF. The CDR3 DNA is TGCGCCAGCAGCGGGGCCTATGGCTACACCTTC.

The chain joins TRBV29-1 to TRBJ2-7; 8 positions match TRBD2. With V trimmed by 4 bases and J by 7 bases, 21 bases remained unmatched. CDR3 length: 17 amino acids. The germline V gene encodes CDR1 SQVTM and CDR2 ANQGSEA. CDR3 DNA sequence: TGCAGCGTTGGGGGGGCAGGTTCTCGACGGGAGGGCCTGGAGCAGTACTTC. Protein product: CSVGGAGSRREGLEQYF.

The count of this clone is one. This chain uses TRBV24-1 with TRBJ2-3, with TRBD2 matching 13 bases. The CDR3 is 17 amino acids. J gave up 4 bases and V 2 bases, and 5 bases lay outside the gene matches. CDR1 is KGHDR, CDR2 SFDVKD, per germline. The CDR3 DNA reads as TGTGCCACCAGTGATTCCCGACTAGCGGGGGGTTCAGATACGCAGTATTTT. Protein: CATSDSRLAGGSDTQYF.

The genes are TRBV18 and TRBJ2-7, with D perhaps matching TRBD1 or TRBD2 (5 bases each). With 2 bases removed from V and 1 base from J, the gap between germline ends came to 9 bases. Germline lookup yields CDR1 KGHSH and CDR2 LQKENI. The CDR3 extends over 14 amino acids. This CDR3 reads CASSPDSGSYEQYF. The CDR3 region has the DNA TGTGCCAGCTCACCAGACAGCGGTTCCTACGAGCAGTACTTC.

The chain has TRBV2 and TRBJ2-7; D perhaps matches TRBD2 (6 bases). Trimming pared 8 bases from V and 0 bases from J, leaving 11 bases between. The CDR3 contains 13 residues. The germline CDR1 and CDR2 sequences are SNHLY and FYNNEI. The CDR3 nucleotides are TGTGCCAGCGGGGCGGGGAGCTCCTACGAGCAGTACTTC. It is translated as CASGAGSSYEQYF.

The J gene is TRBJ1-1, the V gene TRBV5-6; TRBD1 is a possible D gene (6 bases). The germline V and J ends were trimmed by 2 bases and 11 bases, with 13 bases remaining between them. Germline V CDR1 and CDR2: SGHDT, YYEEEE. There are 12 residues in the CDR3. CDR3 protein: CASSFGGRNAFF. The CDR3, as DNA: TGTGCCAGCAGCTTCGGGGGGCGGAACGCTTTCTTT.

The chain combines TRBV6-6 with TRBJ2-1, with 8 bases that match TRBD2. Losses at the gene ends were 5 bases for V and 0 bases for J; bases not matched to a gene: 9. Germline V CDR1 and CDR2: MNHNY, SVGAGI (reference sequence). This CDR3 comprises 17 residues. This chain's CDR3 is CASSQIAGLSSYNEQFF. In DNA, the CDR3 is TGTGCCAGCAGTCAAATAGCGGGGTTGAGCTCCTACAATGAGCAGTTCTTC.

Only one count was recorded for this clone. The gene calls are TRBV19 and TRBJ2-2, with TRBD1 identical over 7 bases. After removal of 1 base from V and 5 bases from J, the junction contained 4 bases not matched to a gene. This CDR3 region has 15 residues. CDR1 and CDR2 (germline): LNHDA, SQIVND (reference sequence). The CDR3 coding sequence is TGTGCCAGTAGTATAGCTCCCAGGGGGACCGGGGAGCTGTTTTTT. Encoded protein: CASSIAPRGTGELFF.